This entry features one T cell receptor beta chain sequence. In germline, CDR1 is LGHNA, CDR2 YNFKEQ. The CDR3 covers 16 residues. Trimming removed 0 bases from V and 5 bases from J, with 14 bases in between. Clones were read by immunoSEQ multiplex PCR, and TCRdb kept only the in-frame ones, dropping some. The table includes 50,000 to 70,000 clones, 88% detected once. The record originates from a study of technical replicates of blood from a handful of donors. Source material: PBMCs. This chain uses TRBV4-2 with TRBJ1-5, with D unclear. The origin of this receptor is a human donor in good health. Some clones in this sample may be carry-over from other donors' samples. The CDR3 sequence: CASSQDSREGDQPQHF. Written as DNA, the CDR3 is TGTGCCAGCAGCCAAGATTCACGGGAAGGTGATCAGCCCCAGCATTTT.